This TCR beta chain was documented in a study of T-cell reconstitution after alpha-beta-depleted transplantation in children. Trimming took off 6 bases at V and 0 bases at J, with 24 bases between the two ends. This CDR3 spans 18 amino acids. Unique molecular identifiers were used to barcode this TCRbeta library. A single record per CDR3 protein comes from TCRdb applying MiXCR to the PCR reads. The data hold about 600,000 distinct CDR3 sequences, with about 11% observed a single time. The specimen was PBMCs from the stem cell graft donor, collected from the stem cell graft. The sequence came from a human donor who donated a stem cell graft to a child with acute myeloid leukemia. The V and J genes are TRBV12-3 or TRBV12-4 and TRBJ2-7; a weak D match, TRBD2 (5 bases). The chain's CDR3 is CASSFGSLRGRSSYEQYF. CDR3 sequence (DNA): TGTGCCAGCAGCTTTGGTTCCCTACGCGGGCGGAGCTCCTACGAGCAGTACTTC.